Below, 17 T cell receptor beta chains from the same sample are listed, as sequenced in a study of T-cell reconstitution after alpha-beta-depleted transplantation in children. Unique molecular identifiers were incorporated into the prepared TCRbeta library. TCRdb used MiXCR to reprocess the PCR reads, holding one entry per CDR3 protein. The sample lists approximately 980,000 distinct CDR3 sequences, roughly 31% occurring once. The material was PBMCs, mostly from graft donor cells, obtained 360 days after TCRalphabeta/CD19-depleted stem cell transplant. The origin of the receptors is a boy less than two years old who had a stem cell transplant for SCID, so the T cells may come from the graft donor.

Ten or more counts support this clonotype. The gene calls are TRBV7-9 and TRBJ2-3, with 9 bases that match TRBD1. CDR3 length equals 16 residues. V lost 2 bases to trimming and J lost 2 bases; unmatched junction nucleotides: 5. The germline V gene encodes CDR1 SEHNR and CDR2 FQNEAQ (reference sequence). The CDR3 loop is CASSLKGQGPTDTQYF. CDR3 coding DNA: TGTGCCAGCAGCTTAAAGGGACAGGGCCCCACAGATACGCAGTATTTT.

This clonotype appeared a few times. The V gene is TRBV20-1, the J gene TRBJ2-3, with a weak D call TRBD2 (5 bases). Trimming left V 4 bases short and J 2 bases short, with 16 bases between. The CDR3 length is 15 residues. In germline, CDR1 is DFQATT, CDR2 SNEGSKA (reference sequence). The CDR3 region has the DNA TGCAGTGCTACCCTGTGGCGGGCCGACACAGATACGCAGTATTTT. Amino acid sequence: CSATLWRADTDTQYF.

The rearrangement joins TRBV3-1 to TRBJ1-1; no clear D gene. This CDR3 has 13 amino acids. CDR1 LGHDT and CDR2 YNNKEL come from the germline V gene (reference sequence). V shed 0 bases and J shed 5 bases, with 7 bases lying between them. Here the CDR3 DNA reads TGTGCCAGCAGCCAAGATAAGCTGACTGAAGCTTTCTTT. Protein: CASSQDKLTEAFF.

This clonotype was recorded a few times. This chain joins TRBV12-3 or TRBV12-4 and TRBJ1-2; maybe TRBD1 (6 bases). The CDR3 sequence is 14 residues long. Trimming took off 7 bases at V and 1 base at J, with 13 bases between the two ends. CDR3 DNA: TGTGCCAGCACCCGGGGACAAGTTAACTATGGCTACACCTTC. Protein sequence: CASTRGQVNYGYTF.

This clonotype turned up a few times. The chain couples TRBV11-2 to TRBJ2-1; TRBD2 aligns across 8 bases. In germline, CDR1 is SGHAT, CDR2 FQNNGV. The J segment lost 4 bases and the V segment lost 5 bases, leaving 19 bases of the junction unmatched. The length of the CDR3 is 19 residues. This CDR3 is CASSPGGLEGSYPYNEQFF. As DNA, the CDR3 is TGTGCCAGCAGCCCGGGAGGGTTGGAGGGGTCCTACCCTTACAATGAGCAGTTCTTC.

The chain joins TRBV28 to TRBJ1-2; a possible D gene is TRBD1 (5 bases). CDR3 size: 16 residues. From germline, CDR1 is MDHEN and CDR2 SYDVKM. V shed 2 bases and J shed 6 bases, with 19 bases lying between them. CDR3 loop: CASSLGRDLGRNGYTF. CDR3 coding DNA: TGTGCCAGCAGTTTAGGTCGGGACCTTGGCCGGAATGGCTACACCTTC.

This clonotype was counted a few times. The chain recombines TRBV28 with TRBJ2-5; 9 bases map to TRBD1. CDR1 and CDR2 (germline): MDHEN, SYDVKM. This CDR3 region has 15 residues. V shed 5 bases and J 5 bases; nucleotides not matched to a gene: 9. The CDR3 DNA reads TGTGCCAGCAGTCCAATAGGACAGGGGAGGGAGACCCAGTACTTC. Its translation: CASSPIGQGRETQYF.

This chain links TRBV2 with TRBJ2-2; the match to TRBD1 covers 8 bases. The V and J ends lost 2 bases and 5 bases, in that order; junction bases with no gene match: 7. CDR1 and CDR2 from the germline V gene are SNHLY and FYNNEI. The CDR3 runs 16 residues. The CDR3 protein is CASSESGRGRTGELFF. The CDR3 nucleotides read TGTGCCAGCAGTGAAAGCGGCAGGGGGCGAACCGGGGAGCTGTTTTTT. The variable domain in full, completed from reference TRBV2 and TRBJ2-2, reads EPEVTQTPSHQVTQMGQEVILRCVPISNHLYFYWYRQILGQKVEFLVSFYNNEISEKSEIFDDQFSVERPDGSNFTLKIRSTKLEDSAMYFCASSESGRGRTGELFFGEGSRLTVL.

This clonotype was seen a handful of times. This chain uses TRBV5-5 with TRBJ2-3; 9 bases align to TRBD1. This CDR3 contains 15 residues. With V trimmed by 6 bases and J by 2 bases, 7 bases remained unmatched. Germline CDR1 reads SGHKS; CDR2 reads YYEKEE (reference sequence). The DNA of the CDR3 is TGTGCCAGCAACAAACAGGGGGCTATCACAGATACGCAGTATTTT. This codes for CASNKQGAITDTQYF.

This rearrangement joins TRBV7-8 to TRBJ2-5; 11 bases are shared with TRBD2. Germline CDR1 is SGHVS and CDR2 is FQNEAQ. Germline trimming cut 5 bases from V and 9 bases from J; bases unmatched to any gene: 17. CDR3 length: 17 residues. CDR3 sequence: CASSPPGPTSGVTAQYF. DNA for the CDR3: TGTGCCAGCAGCCCCCCGGGGCCGACTAGCGGGGTGACGGCCCAGTACTTC.

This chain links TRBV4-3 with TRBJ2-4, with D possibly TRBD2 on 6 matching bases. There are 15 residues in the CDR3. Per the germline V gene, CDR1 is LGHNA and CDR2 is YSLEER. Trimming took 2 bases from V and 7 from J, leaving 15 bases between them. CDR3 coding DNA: TGCGCCAGCAGCCAATGGGGGAGGCCCGGTAACATTCAGTACTTC. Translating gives CASSQWGRPGNIQYF.

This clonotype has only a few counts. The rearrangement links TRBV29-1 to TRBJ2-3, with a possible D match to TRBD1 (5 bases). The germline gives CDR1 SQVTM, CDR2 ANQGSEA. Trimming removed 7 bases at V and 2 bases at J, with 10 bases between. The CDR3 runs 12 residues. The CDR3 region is CSGDSLTDTQYF. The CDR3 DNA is TGCAGCGGTGACAGTCTCACAGATACGCAGTATTTT.

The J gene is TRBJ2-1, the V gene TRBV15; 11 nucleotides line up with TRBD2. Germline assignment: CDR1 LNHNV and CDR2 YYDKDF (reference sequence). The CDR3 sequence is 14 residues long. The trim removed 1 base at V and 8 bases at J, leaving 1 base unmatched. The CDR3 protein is CATSRVGLADEQFF. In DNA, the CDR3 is TGTGCCACCAGCAGAGTGGGACTAGCGGATGAGCAGTTCTTC.

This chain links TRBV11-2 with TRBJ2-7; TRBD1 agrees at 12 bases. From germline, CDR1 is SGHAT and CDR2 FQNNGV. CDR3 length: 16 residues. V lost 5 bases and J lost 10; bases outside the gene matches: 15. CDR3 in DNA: TGTGCCAGCAGCCCCCAATTGTCGGGACAGGGGGCGAAACAGTACTTC. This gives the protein CASSPQLSGQGAKQYF.

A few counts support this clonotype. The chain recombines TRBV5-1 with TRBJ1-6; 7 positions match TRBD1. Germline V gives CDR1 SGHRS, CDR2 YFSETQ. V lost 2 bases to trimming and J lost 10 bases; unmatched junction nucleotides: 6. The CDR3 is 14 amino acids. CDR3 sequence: CASSLYDRVSPLHF. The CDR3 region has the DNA TGCGCCAGCAGCTTATATGACAGGGTCTCACCCCTCCACTTT.

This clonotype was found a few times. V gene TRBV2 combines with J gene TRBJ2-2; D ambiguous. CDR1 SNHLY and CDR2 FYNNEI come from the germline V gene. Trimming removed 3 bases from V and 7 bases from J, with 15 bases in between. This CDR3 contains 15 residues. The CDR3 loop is CASSEAGAPIGELFF. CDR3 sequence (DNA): TGTGCCAGCAGTGAGGCAGGAGCACCAATCGGGGAGCTGTTTTTT.

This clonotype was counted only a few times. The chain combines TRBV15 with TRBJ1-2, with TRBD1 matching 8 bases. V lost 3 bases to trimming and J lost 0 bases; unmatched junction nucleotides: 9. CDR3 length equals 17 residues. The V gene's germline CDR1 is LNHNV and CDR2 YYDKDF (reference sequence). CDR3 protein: CATSRDGQGHSNYGYTF. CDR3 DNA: TGTGCCACCAGCAGGGACGGACAGGGACACTCTAACTATGGCTACACCTTC.